The T cell receptor (beta chain) described here comes from a study of identical twins (dated by TCRdb to 2016 to 2018). In the study overall: The study deep-sequenced TCR alpha and beta repertoires from monozygotic twins, unrelated adults of various ages and cord blood to test whether fetal clonotypes persist. To rule out contamination, the twin experiments were replicated at different times with different library preparation protocols.

General conclusions and limits of the study: In monozygotic twins, recombination models systematically underestimated out-of-frame TCR alpha sharing, but the models matched the sharing seen between unrelated individuals. A weaker excess of twin sharing was found in beta out-of-frame sequences because the signal-to-noise ratio was lowered by fewer shared sequences. Conclusions relied on cross-sectional statistical analysis, since the same donors could not be followed over many years. Zero-insertion analyses could be partly confounded by invariant T cells such as MAIT and iNKT, though diverse VJ usage argued against such confounding for most clonotypes. Compared with coincidental sharing between unrelated individuals, out-of-frame TCR alpha sequences shared between twins showed an excess of sequences with low generation probability. Abundant cord blood beta clonotypes carried fewer insertions; young adult naive repertoires showed a weaker similar trend, while memory repertoires showed none.

Comments on this clonotype: Its antigen is currently not known. Per-base quality was not reported, and no clone a single base away is much larger than it.

Only healthy Caucasian donors were included. Library method: 5' RACE. Sequenced using an Illumina HiSeq 2000. A universal primer binding site was added through template switching, and the final cDNA carried a unique molecular identifier so that TCR cDNA molecules could be counted accurately. First-strand cDNA for TCR alpha and beta chains was synthesized from specific primers in the conserved constant-segment region. Each cDNA library was double barcoded, with a SMART-Mk sample barcode plus Illumina barcodes, to control for contamination. Two successive PCR steps introduced TruSeq adapter sequences along with Illumina sample barcodes. The TCR alpha and beta cDNA libraries were sequenced on the Illumina HiSeq platform using custom primers. The paper's data handling went like this. Unique molecular identifiers were extracted from raw reads with MiGEC, and CDR3 positions were determined with MiXCR. For each individual, recombination models were inferred using an EM algorithm with the repgenHMM and IGoR tools. The tcR package in R was used for shared clonotype analysis, with sharing normalized by the product of cloneset sizes. To study raw recombination free of thymic and clonal selection effects, out-of-frame nonproductive sequences were analyzed. TCRdb handled the public reads itself, with Q25 trimming in fastp and clone calling in MiXCR, and kept productive beta chains. Every entry covers one CDR3 protein and lists the most common genes and DNA from its rows. These V and J calls originate from TCRdb's pipeline instead of the authors' own analysis. Here the sample has 1.5 million to 2 million distinct CDR3 sequences; under 35% occur a single time. The ten top clones hold over 0.25% of the sample.

For CDR1 and CDR2, the germline V gene lists MGHRA and YSYEKL. V sheds 1 base and J sheds 4 bases, leaving 13 bases between their ends. From the cysteine through the phenylalanine, the CDR3 covers 15 amino acids. Only CDR3 DNA is held: 45 bases, read in frame from base 1. The source material was cord blood. The chain is encoded by TRBV4-1 joined to TRBJ2-5, with the identity of the D gene unclear. This sequence was found in a newborn girl in good health. The CDR3 region reads CASSQVNQLGETQYF. The nucleotide sequence is given as TGCGCCAGCAGCCAAGTTAACCAACTCGGAGAGACCCAGTACTTC.